This is a list of T cell receptor beta chains from one sample in a study of blood T cell repertoires in COVID-19. The data were produced by immunoSEQ multiplex PCR, yet TCRdb's version contains in-frame clones alone and is incomplete. The table records 280,000 or so clones, 83% of them present only once. The sample taken for sequencing was peripheral blood. Receptor source: a woman aged 45-65 years who had recovered from COVID-19. Each CDR3 is given with its conserved first and last residue. D genes are given only for firm matches. Some rows have no size entry. The others give once, few or many, or a class for an expanded clone.

TRBV2	TRBJ1-1	.	.	TGTGCCAGCAAAAGGCGGGAGGAAACGAACACTGAAGCTTTCTTT	CASKRREETNTEAFF
TRBV28	TRBJ1-2	once	.	TGTGCCAGCAGCCTGACAGGCCCTAACTATGGCTACACCTTC	CASSLTGPNYGYTF
TRBV9	TRBJ1-2	.	.	TGTGCCAGCCCTCTGGATGAGGGGCCCCATGGAGGGTATGGCTACACCTTC	CASPLDEGPHGGYGYTF
TRBV4-1	TRBJ2-1	.	.	TGCGCCAGCAGCCAAGGTAGTTACAATGAGCAGTTCTTC	CASSQGSYNEQFF
TRBV7-6	TRBJ2-1	.	TRBD1	TGTGCCAGCGGCGACGGAGGGACAGGCCTCAATGAGCAGTTCTTC	CASGDGGTGLNEQFF
TRBV27	TRBJ1-2	.	.	TGTGCCAGCAGTTTAAAATCAGACCGAGCCGGGTATGGCTACACCTTC	CASSLKSDRAGYGYTF
TRBV19	TRBJ2-5	once	.	TGTGCCAGTAGTCGCTCAGGGGGGCAAGAGACCCAGTACTTC	CASSRSGGQETQYF
TRBV28	TRBJ2-7	.	.	TGTGCCAGCAGTCCCGGACAGACCTACGAGCAGTACTTC	CASSPGQTYEQYF
TRBV9	TRBJ2-3	.	.	TGTGCCAGCAGCTCAGCGGCCCGACGGGCAGATACGCAGTATTTT	CASSSAARRADTQYF
TRBV23-1	TRBJ2-1	.	.	TGCGCCAGCAGTCAAGGGCAGCTACAGGACAATGAGCAGTTCTTC	CASSQGQLQDNEQFF
TRBV25-1	TRBJ2-7	.	.	TGTGCCAGTAAACCTCAGGGTTTGGACGAGCAGTACTTC	CASKPQGLDEQYF
TRBV27	TRBJ2-1	.	.	TGTGCCAGCAGTACCCCTCAAGGCGGGCGCTCCTACAATGAGCAGTTCTTC	CASSTPQGGRSYNEQFF
TRBV11-1	TRBJ2-1	few	.	TGTGCCAGCAGCTCCTCCACGGCGGGGTATAATGAGCAGTTCTTC	CASSSSTAGYNEQFF
TRBV5-6	TRBJ2-1	few	TRBD1	TGTGCCAGCAGCTTGGCGGACAGGGGGAGGTACAATGAGCAGTTCTTC	CASSLADRGRYNEQFF
TRBV28	TRBJ1-2	.	.	TGTGCCAGCAGTTTGGGTTTCGGACAAAAATATGGCTACACCTTC	CASSLGFGQKYGYTF
TRBV28	TRBJ1-5	.	.	TGTGCCAGCAGTGGGAGGTGGGAGATCTATAGCAATCAGCCCCAGCATTTT	CASSGRWEIYSNQPQHF
TRBV28	TRBJ2-7	.	.	TGTGCCAGCAGTTCTGTGGGGGGGCCCTACGAGCAGTACTTC	CASSSVGGPYEQYF
TRBV6-2/TRBV6-3	TRBJ2-5	once	TRBD2	TGTGCCAGCAGTTATACCGCGGGGGGCCTAGAGACCCAGTACTTC	CASSYTAGGLETQYF
TRBV6-6	TRBJ2-1	once	TRBD2	TGTGCCAGCAGAGAGGGACTAGCGGGCGCCTACAATGAGCAGTTCTTC	CASREGLAGAYNEQFF
TRBV11-2	TRBJ1-6	.	TRBD1	TGTGCCAGCAGCTTGGTCCCGGGACAGGGGTGGTCACCCCTCCACTTT	CASSLVPGQGWSPLHF
TRBV27	TRBJ2-2	.	TRBD1	TGTGCCAGCAGGATGGGACAGGGGGCCGGGGAGCTGTTTTTT	CASRMGQGAGELFF
TRBV15	TRBJ1-2	.	TRBD1	TGTGCCACCAGCTCCGGGACAGGGTTTTGGGGCTACACCTTC	CATSSGTGFWGYTF
TRBV7-2	TRBJ1-6	.	TRBD1	TGTGCCAGCAGCTTAGCTGGACAGGGGTCCTATAATTCACCCCTCCACTTT	CASSLAGQGSYNSPLHF
TRBV19	TRBJ2-6	once	.	TGTGCCACTCAGGCTTACTCTGGGGCCAACGTCCTGACTTTC	CATQAYSGANVLTF
TRBV28	TRBJ1-1	.	.	TGTGCCAGCAGGCGGGGGACAATGAACACTGAAGCTTTCTTT	CASRRGTMNTEAFF
TRBV3-1/TRBV3-2	TRBJ1-2	.	TRBD1	TGTGCCAGCAGCCCCCCAGGACAGGGTGGCGGCTACACCTTC	CASSPPGQGGGYTF
TRBV11-2	TRBJ2-7	.	.	TGTGCCAGCAGCCCCAATTGGGGGGGCGACGAGCAGTACTTC	CASSPNWGGDEQYF
TRBV29-1	TRBJ2-3	.	.	TGCAGCGTTGAAATAATAGACAGCGATGTGGGCTATCCAAAAATCGCAGATACGCAGTATTTT	CSVEIIDSDVGYPKIADTQYF
TRBV2	TRBJ2-1	.	TRBD2	TGTGCCAGCACCGGGAGGGACTACGAATACAATGAGCAGTTCTTC	CASTGRDYEYNEQFF
TRBV7-8	TRBJ1-5	.	.	TGTGCCAGCAGCTTAGCCGCAGGGGAGTATACGGAGGCCCAGCATTTT	CASSLAAGEYTEAQHF
TRBV4-2	TRBJ2-5	.	TRBD2	TGTGCCAGCAGCCTTTGGGGTCCGAGCGGGGGGCTCGGAGAGACCCAGTACTTC	CASSLWGPSGGLGETQYF
TRBV29-1	TRBJ2-3	.	TRBD1	TGCAGCGTTGAACGCCTTGGGACAGGGGGCACAGATACGCAGTATTTT	CSVERLGTGGTDTQYF
TRBV30	TRBJ2-7	once	TRBD1	TGTGCCTGGAGACAGGGGGTCGACGAGCAGTACTTC	CAWRQGVDEQYF
TRBV10-1	TRBJ1-5	.	.	TGCGCCAGCAGTGAGTCACAGGCTACGAATCAGCCCCAGCATTTT	CASSESQATNQPQHF
TRBV5-1	TRBJ1-1	.	.	TGCGCCAGCACTCCGGGAGGCCGGTATGAAGCTTTCTTT	CASTPGGRYEAFF
TRBV24-1	TRBJ1-2	.	TRBD1	TGTGCCACCAGTGATTTACGAAGAGGGGTATCAGGGGGCGGTAACTATGGCTACACCTTC	CATSDLRRGVSGGGNYGYTF
TRBV6-6	TRBJ1-6	.	.	TGTGCCAGCAGTTACTCGGAGGGCAATTCACCCCTCCACTTT	CASSYSEGNSPLHF
TRBV7-8	TRBJ2-7	.	.	TGTGCCAGCAGCCGCACAGGGTCCCACGAGCAGTACTTC	CASSRTGSHEQYF
TRBV6-4	TRBJ2-1	.	TRBD1	TGTGCCAGCAGTCCCATCCGGGACAGGGGGCGCAATGAGCAGTTCTTC	CASSPIRDRGRNEQFF
TRBV7-9	TRBJ2-1	.	TRBD1	TGTGCCAGCAGCCGGGGGACAGGGGCCAATGAGCAGTTCTTC	CASSRGTGANEQFF
TRBV20-1	TRBJ1-3	.	.	TGCAGTGCTAGTATTGGTAACGGTGCGGACACCATATATTTT	CSASIGNGADTIYF
TRBV7-2	TRBJ2-7	.	.	TGTGCCAGCAGTCCTGGACTGGAAACCTACGAGCAGTACTTC	CASSPGLETYEQYF
TRBV6-5	TRBJ1-1	.	.	TGTGCCAGCACCCCCGCCAAGCAGGGCACTGAAGCTTTCTTT	CASTPAKQGTEAFF
TRBV10-3	TRBJ1-6	.	.	TGTGCCATCAGTGACCGGGAGTATAATTCACCCCTCCACTTT	CAISDREYNSPLHF